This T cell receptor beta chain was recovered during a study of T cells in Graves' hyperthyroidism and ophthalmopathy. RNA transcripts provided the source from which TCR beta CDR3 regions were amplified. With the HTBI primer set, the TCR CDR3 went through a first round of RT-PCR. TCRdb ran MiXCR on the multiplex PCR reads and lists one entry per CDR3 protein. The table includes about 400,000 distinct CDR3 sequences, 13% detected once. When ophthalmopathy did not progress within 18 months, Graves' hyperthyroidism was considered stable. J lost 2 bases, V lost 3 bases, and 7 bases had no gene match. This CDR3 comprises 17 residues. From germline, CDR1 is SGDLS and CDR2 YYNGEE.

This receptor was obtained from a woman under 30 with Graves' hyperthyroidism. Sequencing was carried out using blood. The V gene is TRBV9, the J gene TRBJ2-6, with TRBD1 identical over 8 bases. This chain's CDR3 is CASSEGQAAAGANVLTF. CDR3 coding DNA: TGTGCCAGCAGCGAGGGACAGGCTGCCGCTGGGGCCAACGTCCTGACTTTC.